The clone carrying this T cell receptor (beta chain) was seen only once. This entry belongs to a study of CD8 T cells in Susac syndrome. The RNA, about 0.45 to 1 ug, was put through reverse transcription using random hexamers. One entry per CDR3 protein, called by TCRdb with MiXCR from the immunoSEQ multiplex PCR reads. The sample lists some 260,000 distinct CDR3 sequences; 70% to 90% were seen once. Per the germline V gene, CDR1 is SGHAT and CDR2 is FQDESV (reference sequence). This CDR3 is built from 18 residues. The ends were cut back, 3 bases at V and 2 bases at J, with 23 bases in the middle. This TCR was recovered from a human donor with multiple sclerosis. This rearrangement joins TRBV11-1 to TRBJ2-7, with D possibly being TRBD2 (8 bases). What was sequenced was CD8+ T cells from PBMCs. The CDR3 region has the DNA TGTGCCAGCAGCTTCCGGGACAGAGCTAGCGGGCTTCCCTACGAGCAGTACTTC. It translates to CASSFRDRASGLPYEQYF.